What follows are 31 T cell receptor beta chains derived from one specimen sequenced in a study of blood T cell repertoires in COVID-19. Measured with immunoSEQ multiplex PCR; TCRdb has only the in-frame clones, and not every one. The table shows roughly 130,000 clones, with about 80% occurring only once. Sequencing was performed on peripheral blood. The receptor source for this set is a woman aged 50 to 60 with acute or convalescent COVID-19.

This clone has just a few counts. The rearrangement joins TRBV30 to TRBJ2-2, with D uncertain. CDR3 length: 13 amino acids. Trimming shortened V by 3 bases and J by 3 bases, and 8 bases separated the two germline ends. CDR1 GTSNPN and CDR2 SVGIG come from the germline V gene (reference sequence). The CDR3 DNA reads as TGTGCCTGGAGACAGTCGGACACCGGGGAGCTGTTTTTT. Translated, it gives CAWRQSDTGELFF.

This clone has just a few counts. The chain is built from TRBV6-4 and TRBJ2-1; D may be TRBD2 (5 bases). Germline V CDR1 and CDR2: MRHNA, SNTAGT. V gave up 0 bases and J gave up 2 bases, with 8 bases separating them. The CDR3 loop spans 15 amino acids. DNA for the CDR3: TGTGCCAGCAGTGACTCACGGGGAGCCTACAATGAGCAGTTCTTC. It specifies CASSDSRGAYNEQFF.

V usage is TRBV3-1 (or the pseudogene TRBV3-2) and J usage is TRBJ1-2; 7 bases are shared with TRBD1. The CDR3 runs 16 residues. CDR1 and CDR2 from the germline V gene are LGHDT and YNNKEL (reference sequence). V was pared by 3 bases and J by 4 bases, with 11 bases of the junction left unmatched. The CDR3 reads CASSHGLLTGVYGYTF. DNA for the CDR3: TGTGCCAGCAGCCACGGACTCCTAACAGGGGTCTATGGCTACACCTTC.

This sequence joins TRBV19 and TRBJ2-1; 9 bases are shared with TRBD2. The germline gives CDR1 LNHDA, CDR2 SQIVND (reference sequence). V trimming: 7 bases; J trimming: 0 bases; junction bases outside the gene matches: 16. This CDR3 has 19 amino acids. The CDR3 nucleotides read TGTGCCAGTACACAAGGGACTAGCACGCGGGGCCGCTCCTACAATGAGCAGTTCTTC. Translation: CASTQGTSTRGRSYNEQFF.

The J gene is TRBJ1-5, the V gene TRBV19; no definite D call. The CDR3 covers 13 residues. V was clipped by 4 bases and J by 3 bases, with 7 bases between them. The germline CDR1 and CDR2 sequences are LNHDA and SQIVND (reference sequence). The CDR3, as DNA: TGTGCCAGTAGTACCCGCGACAATCAGCCCCAGCATTTT. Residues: CASSTRDNQPQHF.

The CDR3 loop is CASSQDGYSPLHF. The CDR3 coding sequence is TGTGCCAGCAGCCAAGATGGCTATTCACCCCTCCACTTT. The gene calls are TRBV3-1 (or the pseudogene TRBV3-2) and TRBJ1-6; D not resolved. The CDR3 covers 13 residues. Germline CDR1 is LGHDT and CDR2 is YNNKEL (reference sequence). Trimming removed 0 bases at V and 8 bases at J, with 5 bases between.

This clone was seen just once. The CDR3 region is CASSDRTSSYEQYF. In DNA form, the CDR3 reads TGTGCCAGCAGTGACCGCACAAGCTCCTACGAGCAGTACTTC. The chain links TRBV2 to TRBJ2-7; the D is unclear. This CDR3 comprises 14 residues. Trimming pared 3 bases from V and 0 bases from J, leaving 9 bases between. Germline loops: CDR1 SNHLY, CDR2 FYNNEI.

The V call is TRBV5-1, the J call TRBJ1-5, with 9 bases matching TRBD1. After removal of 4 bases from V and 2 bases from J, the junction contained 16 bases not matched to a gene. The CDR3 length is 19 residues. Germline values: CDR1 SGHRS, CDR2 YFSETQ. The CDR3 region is CASSPGTGPRGIGNQPQHF. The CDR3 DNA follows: TGCGCCAGCAGCCCTGGGACAGGGCCTCGAGGCATAGGCAATCAGCCCCAGCATTTT.

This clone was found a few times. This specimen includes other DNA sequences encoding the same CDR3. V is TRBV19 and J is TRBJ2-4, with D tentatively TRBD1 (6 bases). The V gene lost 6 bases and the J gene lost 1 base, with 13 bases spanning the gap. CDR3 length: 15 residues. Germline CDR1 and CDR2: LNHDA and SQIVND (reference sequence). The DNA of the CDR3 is TGTGCCAGTAGCATACAGGGTACGGCCAAAAACATTCAGTACTTC. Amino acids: CASSIQGTAKNIQYF.

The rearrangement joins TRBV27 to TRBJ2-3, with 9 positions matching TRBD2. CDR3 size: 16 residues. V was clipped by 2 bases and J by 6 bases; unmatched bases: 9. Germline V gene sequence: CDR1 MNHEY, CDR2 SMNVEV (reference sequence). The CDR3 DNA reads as TGTGCCAGCAGTTTAAAGCCTAGCGGGGTTGGGGATACGCAGTATTTT. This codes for CASSLKPSGVGDTQYF.

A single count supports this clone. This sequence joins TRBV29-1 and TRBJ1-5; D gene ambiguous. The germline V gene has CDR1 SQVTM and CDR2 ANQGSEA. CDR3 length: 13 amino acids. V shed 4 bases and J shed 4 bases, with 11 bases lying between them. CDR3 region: CSVVSGSNQPQHF. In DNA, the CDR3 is TGCAGCGTTGTCTCGGGATCGAATCAGCCCCAGCATTTT. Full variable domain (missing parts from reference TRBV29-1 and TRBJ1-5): SAVISQKPSRDICQRGTSLTIQCQVDSQVTMMFWYRQQPGQSLTLIATANQGSEATYESGFVIDKFPISRPNLTFSTLTVSNMSPEDSSIYLCSVVSGSNQPQHFGDGTRLSIL.

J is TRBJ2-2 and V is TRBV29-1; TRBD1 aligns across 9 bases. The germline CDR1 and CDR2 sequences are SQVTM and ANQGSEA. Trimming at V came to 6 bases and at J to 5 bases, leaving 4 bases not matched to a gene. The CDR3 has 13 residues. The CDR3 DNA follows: TGCAGCGTCCGGACAGGGGAGACCGGGGAGCTGTTTTTT. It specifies CSVRTGETGELFF.

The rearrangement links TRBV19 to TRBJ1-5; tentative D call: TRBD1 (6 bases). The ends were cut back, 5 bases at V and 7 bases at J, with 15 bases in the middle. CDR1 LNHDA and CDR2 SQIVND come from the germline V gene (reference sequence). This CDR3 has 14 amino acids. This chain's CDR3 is CASSGGGKGQPQHF. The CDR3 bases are TGTGCCAGTAGTGGGGGGGGCAAGGGACAGCCCCAGCATTTT.

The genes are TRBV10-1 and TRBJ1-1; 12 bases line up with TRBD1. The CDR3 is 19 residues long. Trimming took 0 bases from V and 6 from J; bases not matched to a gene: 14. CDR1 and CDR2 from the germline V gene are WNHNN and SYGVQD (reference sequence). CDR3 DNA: TGCGCCAGCAGTGAGTCGAGGCCCGGGACAGGGGGCAATGGCGCTGAAGCTTTCTTT. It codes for CASSESRPGTGGNGAEAFF.

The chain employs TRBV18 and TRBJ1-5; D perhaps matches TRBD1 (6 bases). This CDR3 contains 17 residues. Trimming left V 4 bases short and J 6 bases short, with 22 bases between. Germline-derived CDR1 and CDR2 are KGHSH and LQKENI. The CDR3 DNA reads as TGTGCCAGCTCACTTCTCGGTTCACAGGGTACCGGTCAGCCCCAGCATTTT. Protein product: CASSLLGSQGTGQPQHF.

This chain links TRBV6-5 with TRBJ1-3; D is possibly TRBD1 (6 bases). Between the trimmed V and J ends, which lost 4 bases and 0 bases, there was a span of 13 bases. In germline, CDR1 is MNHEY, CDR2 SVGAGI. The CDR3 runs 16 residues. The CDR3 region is CASSWGPDNSGNTIYF. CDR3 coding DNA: TGTGCCAGCAGTTGGGGGCCCGACAACTCTGGAAACACCATATATTTT.

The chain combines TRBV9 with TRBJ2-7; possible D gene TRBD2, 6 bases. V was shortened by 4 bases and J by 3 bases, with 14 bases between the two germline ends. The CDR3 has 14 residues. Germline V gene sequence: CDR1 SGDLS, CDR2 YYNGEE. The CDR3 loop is CASSPTGLFYEQYF. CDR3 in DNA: TGTGCCAGCAGCCCAACGGGACTGTTCTACGAGCAGTACTTC.

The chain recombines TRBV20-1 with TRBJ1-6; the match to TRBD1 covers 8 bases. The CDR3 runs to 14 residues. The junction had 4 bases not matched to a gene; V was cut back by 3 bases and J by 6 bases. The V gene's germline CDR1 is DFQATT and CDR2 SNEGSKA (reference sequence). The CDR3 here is CSASRDRGNSPLHF. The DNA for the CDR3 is TGCAGTGCTAGTCGAGACAGGGGTAATTCACCCCTCCACTTT.

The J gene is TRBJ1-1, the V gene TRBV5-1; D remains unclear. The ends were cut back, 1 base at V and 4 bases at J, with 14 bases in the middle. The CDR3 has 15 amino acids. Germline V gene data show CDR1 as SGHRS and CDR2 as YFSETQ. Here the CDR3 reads CASSLSSGPFTEAFF. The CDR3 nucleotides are TGCGCCAGCAGCTTGTCCTCCGGTCCCTTCACTGAAGCTTTCTTT.

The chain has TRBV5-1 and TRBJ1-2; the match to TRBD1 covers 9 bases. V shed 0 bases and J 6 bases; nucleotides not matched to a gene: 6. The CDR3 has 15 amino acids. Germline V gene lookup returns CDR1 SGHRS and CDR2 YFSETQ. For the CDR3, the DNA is TGCGCCAGCAGCTTGGCCCCTGGACAGGGGAATGGCTACACCTTC. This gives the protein CASSLAPGQGNGYTF. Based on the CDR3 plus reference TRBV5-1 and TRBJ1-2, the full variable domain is KAGVTQTPRYLIKTRGQQVTLSCSPISGHRSVSWYQQTPGQGLQFLFEYFSETQRNKGNFPGRFSGRQFSNSRSEMNVSTLELGDSALYLCASSLAPGQGNGYTFGSGTRLTVV.

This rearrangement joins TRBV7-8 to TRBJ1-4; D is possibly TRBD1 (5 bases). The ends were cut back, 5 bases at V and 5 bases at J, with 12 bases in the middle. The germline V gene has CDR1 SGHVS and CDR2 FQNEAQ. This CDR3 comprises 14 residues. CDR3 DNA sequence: TGTGCCAGCAGCCCAGGGACTCTAAATGAAAAACTGTTTTTT. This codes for CASSPGTLNEKLFF.

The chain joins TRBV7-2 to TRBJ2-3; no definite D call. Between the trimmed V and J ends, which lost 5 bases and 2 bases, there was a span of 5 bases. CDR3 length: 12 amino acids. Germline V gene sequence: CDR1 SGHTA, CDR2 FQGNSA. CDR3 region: CASSPNTDTQYF. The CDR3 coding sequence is TGTGCCAGCAGCCCTAACACAGATACGCAGTATTTT.

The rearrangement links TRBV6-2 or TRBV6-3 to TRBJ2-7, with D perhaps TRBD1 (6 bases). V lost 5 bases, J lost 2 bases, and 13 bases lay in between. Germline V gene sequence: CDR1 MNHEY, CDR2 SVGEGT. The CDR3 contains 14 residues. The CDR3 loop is CASSGWTETYEQYF. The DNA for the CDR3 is TGTGCCAGCAGTGGATGGACAGAAACCTACGAGCAGTACTTC.

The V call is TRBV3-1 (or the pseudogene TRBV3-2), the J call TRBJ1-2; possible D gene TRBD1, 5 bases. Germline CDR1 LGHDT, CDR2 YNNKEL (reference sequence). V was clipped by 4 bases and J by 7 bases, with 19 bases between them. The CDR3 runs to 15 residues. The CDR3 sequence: CASSPPGHLSAGYTF. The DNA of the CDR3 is TGTGCCAGCAGCCCACCCGGACATCTCTCCGCTGGCTACACCTTC.

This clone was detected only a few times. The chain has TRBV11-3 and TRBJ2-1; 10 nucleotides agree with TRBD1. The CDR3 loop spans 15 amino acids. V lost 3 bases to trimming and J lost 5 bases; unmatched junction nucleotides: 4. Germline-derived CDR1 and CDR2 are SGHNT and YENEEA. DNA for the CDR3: TGTGCCAGCAGCTTTCGAGGGACAGGGGACAATGAGCAGTTCTTC. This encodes CASSFRGTGDNEQFF.

The CDR3 DNA sequence: TGCGCCAGCAGCTTAGAGATGAACACTGAAGCTTTCTTT. Protein: CASSLEMNTEAFF. The chain is built from TRBV5-1 and TRBJ1-1; D not resolved. The V end lost 2 bases, the J end lost 0 bases, and 5 bases lay between the germline ends. Germline CDR1 SGHRS, CDR2 YFSETQ. The CDR3 runs 13 residues.

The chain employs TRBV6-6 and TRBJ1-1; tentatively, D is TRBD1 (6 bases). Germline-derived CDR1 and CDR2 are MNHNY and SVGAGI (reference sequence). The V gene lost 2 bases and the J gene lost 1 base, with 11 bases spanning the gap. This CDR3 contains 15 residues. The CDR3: CASSYRGNPNTEAFF. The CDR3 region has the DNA TGTGCCAGCAGTTACAGGGGGAACCCGAACACTGAAGCTTTCTTT.

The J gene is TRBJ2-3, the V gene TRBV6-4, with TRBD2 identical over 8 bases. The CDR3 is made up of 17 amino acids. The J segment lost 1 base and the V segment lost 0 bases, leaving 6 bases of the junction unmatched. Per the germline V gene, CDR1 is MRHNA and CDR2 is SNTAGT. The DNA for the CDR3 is TGTGCCAGCAGTGACTCCGGTTCGCGGGGGGGCACAGATACGCAGTATTTT. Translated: CASSDSGSRGGTDTQYF.

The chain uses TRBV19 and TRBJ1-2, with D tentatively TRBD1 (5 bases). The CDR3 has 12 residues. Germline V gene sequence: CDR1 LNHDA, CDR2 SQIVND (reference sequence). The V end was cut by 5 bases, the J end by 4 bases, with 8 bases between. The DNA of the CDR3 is TGTGCCAGTAGTGGCAGGGCCTATGGCTACACCTTC. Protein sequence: CASSGRAYGYTF.

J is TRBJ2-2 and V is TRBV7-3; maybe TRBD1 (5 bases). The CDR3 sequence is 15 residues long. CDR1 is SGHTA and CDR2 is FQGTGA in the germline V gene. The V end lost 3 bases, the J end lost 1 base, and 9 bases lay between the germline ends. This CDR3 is CASSFRAQNTGELFF. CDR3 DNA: TGTGCCAGCAGCTTCAGGGCCCAGAACACCGGGGAGCTGTTTTTT.

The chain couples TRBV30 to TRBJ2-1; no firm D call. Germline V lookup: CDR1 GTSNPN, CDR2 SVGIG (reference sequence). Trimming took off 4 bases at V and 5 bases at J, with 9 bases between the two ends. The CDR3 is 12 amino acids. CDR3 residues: CAWNRQDNEQFF. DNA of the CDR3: TGTGCCTGGAACCGACAAGACAATGAGCAGTTCTTC.